This T cell receptor beta chain appears in the sequencing data of a study of PD-L1 blockade in urothelial cancer (dated by TCRdb to about 2017). Context from the whole study: Therapy was started in the mid-2010s for all patients, and atezolizumab 1,200 mg was administered intravenously every 3 weeks. Durable clinical benefit was defined as progression-free survival longer than 6 months, and TCR features were also tested against progression-free and overall survival. Fewer than ten patients achieved durable clinical benefit and some 21 did not. An ECOG performance status of 0 or 1 was recorded for the patients, and 0 to 3 prior chemotherapy regimens had been received by the patients. About 85% of the roughly 29 patients were males with bladder-origin urothelial cancer, and about 65% of the roughly 30 reported a prior smoking history. Blood samples gave median yields of around 150,000 T cells and over 80,000 unique TCRs, along with a median clonality of approximately 0.084. In the same patients who had TCR sequencing, pretreatment tumors also underwent whole exome sequencing and RNA sequencing. Pretreatment tumor samples, along with matched peripheral blood collected serially before and after atezolizumab treatment, underwent TCR sequencing. Blood samples were analyzed at 3 weeks after treatment start (second dose) and at 6 weeks after treatment start. The study was an exploratory multi-omic analysis of somatic, immune and clinical correlates of response to PD-L1 blockade with atezolizumab in urothelial cancer. Pretreatment blood TCR-seq was available for nearly 30 patients, at least one posttreatment blood collection was obtained for 25 or so patients, and tumor TCR-seq was available for 25 or so patients.

A note on this clone: Its antigen is currently not known. Base qualities were left out, and no much larger clone turns up one base away.

In light of the paper, this sample's time point label describes: peripheral blood 6 weeks after treatment start. A cohort of roughly 30 patients with locally advanced or metastatic urothelial carcinoma, treated at Memorial Sloan Kettering on a trial protocol, was included. Peripheral blood mononuclear cells were collected pretreatment and during treatment, with between 1 and 8 total time points per patient. The Qiagen DNeasy Blood extraction kit was used to purify genomic DNA from total PBMCs and tumor samples. PBMCs were collected pretreatment and during treatment and were isolated and stored as previously described. The full study reports these points: A pretreatment peripheral blood TCR clonality below the median was linked to improved progression-free and overall survival. Because the sample size was small (n of about 30) and many of the analyses were exploratory, the results are meant to be hypothesis-generating. At 3 weeks after the start of treatment, tumor-associated TCR clones in peripheral blood had expanded more in patients with durable benefit (n of about 20, p = 0.022).

Between the V and J ends, shortened by 1 base and 0 bases respectively, the junction contains 15 bases. From cysteine to phenylalanine, the CDR3 is 17 amino acids long. The entry retains the CDR3 DNA only, 51 bases that are in frame from base 1. CDR1 and CDR2, per the germline V gene (reference sequence), are LNHDA and SQIVND. Each PCR received spiked-in synthetic TCR analog templates so that absolute template abundance could be estimated from read counts. TCRbeta CDR3 regions were amplified from genomic DNA with bias-controlled V and J gene primers using the immunoSEQ assay. Rearranged TCRbeta segments were sequenced at approximately 20X coverage. The study's processing was this. Clustering was used to correct sequencing errors, and CDR3s were annotated against IMGT to assign V, D and J genes. Downstream analyses used only productive TCRbeta rearrangements and left out out-of-frame or stop-codon sequences. Clonality was computed as one minus Shannon entropy normalized by the log of the number of unique productive sequences. Fisher's exact test with Benjamini-Hochberg correction, at a threshold of adjusted p below 0.01, was used to find clones that differed between time points or between blood and tumor. TCRdb mirrors the immuneACCESS table, restricted to in-frame sequences. Some clones are absent from its copies; in checked studies, under half trace to an unresolved V gene, and the reason for the others is unknown. Clonal size and the V and J genes are those of that table, whereas D and trimming came from the DNA. Recorded for this sample are under 20,000 clones; under 85% of them occurred a single time. The ten largest make up about 1.7% of the sample.

The chain joins TRBV19 to TRBJ1-2, with the D segment identity uncertain. The sample was PBMCs, taken around atezolizumab (anti-PD-L1) treatment. The TCR sequence derives from a man in his fifties or sixties with urothelial cancer. The encoded CDR3 is CASSIGRSELANYGYTF. The nucleotide sequence reads TGTGCCAGTAGTATAGGAAGGTCGGAGTTAGCTAACTATGGCTACACCTTC.